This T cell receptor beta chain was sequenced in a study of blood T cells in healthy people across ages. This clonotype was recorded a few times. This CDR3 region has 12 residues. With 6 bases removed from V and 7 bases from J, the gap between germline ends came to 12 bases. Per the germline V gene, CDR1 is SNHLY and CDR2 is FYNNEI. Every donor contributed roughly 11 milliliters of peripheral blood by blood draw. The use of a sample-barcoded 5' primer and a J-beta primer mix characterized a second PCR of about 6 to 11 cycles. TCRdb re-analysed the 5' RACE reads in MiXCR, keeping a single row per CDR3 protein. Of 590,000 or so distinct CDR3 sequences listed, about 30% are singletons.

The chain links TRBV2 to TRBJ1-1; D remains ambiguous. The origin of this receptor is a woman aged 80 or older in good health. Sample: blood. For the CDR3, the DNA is TGTGCCAGCAGCCAAACGGCGGGTGAAGCTTTCTTT. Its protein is CASSQTAGEAFF.